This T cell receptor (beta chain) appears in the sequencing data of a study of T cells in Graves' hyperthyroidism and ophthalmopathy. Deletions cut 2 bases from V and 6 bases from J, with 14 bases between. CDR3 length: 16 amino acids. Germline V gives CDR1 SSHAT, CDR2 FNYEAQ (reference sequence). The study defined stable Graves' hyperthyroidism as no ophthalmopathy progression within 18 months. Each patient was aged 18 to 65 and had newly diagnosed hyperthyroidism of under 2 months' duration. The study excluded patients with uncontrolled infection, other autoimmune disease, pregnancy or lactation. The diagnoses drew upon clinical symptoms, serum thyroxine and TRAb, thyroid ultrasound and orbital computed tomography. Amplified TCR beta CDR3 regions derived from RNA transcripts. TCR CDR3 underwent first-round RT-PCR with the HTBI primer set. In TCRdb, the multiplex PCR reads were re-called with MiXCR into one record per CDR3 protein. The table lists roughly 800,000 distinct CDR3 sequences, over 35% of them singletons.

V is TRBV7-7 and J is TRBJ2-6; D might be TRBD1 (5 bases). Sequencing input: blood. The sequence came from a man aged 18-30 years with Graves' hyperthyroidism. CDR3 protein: CASSLRGSILANVLTF. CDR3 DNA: TGTGCCAGCAGCTTAAGGGGCTCCATCCTGGCCAACGTCCTGACTTTC.